This T cell receptor (beta chain) was found in a study of T cell responses to AZD1222 COVID-19 vaccine. Across the whole study: Second doses were pooled across both intervals (about 4 or about 12 weeks).

Study-level points and caveats: Just a handful of AZD1222 recipients tested seropositive at baseline. Clonal diversity was possibly underestimated; the donors were predominantly white British and more often female.

Concerning this clone: Its antigen is currently unknown.

With 2 bases removed from V and 8 bases from J, the gap between germline ends came to 9 bases. The CDR3 consists of 12 residues. Germline-derived CDR1 and CDR2 are MGHDK and SYGVNS. The assay was immunoSEQ multiplex PCR, and TCRdb's table has in-frame clones only and misses some. Of roughly 50,000 clones listed, 65% to 80% are singletons. J is TRBJ1-1 and V is TRBV25-1; D is unresolved. This TCR was sampled from an adult in good health. This specimen was peripheral blood, taken on day 0 of AZD1222 vaccination. The CDR3 reads CASSEAGSEAFF. For the CDR3, the DNA is TGTGCCAGCAGTGAAGCCGGGTCCGAAGCTTTCTTT.